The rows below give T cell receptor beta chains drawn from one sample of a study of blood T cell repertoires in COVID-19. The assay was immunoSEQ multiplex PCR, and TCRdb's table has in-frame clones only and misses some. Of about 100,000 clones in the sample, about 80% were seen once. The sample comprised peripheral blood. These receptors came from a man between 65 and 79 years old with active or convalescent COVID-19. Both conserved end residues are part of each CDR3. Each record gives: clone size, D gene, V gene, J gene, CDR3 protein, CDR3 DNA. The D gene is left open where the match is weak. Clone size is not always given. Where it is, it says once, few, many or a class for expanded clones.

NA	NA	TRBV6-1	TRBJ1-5	CASSAVSGASNQPQHF	TGTGCCAGCAGTGCAGTCTCTGGGGCTAGCAATCAGCCCCAGCATTTT
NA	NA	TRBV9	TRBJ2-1	CASSGGLRALSSDEQFF	TGTGCCAGCAGCGGCGGACTCCGGGCCCTAAGTTCGGATGAGCAGTTCTTC
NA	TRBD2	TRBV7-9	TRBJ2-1	CASSPPVGAGLYNEQFF	TGTGCCAGCTCCCCCCCTGTTGGAGCGGGGCTATACAATGAGCAGTTCTTC
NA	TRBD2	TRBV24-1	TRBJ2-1	CATGRGGNEQFF	TGTGCCACCGGGCGGGGGGGTAATGAGCAGTTCTTC
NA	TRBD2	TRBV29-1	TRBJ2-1	CSVELAGGHEQFF	TGCAGCGTTGAGTTAGCGGGAGGACACGAGCAGTTCTTC
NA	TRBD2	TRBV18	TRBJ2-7	CASSTSFGTTSYEQYF	TGTGCCAGCTCGACCTCGTTCGGGACTACCTCCTACGAGCAGTACTTC
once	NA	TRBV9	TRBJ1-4	CASSVVALEKLFF	TGTGCCAGCAGCGTAGTAGCGTTGGAGAAACTGTTTTTT
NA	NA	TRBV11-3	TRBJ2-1	CASSLGGGHNEQFF	TGTGCCAGCAGCCTAGGGGGAGGACACAATGAGCAGTTCTTC
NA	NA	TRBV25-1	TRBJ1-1	CASRLLQDTEAFF	TGTGCCAGCAGACTCCTCCAAGACACTGAAGCTTTCTTT
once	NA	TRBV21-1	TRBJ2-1	CASSQGLAGFSYNEQFF	TGTGCCAGCAGCCAGGGACTAGCGGGATTCTCCTACAATGAGCAGTTCTTC
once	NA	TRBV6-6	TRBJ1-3	CASSPRPPLSSGNTIYF	TGTGCCAGCAGTCCCCGCCCTCCCCTGAGCTCTGGAAACACCATATATTTT
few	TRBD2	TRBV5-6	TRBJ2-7	CASSFPGLANEQYF	TGTGCCAGCAGCTTTCCGGGACTAGCTAACGAGCAGTACTTC
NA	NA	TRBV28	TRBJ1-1	CASSFEQPNTEAFF	TGTGCCAGCAGTTTCGAACAGCCGAACACTGAAGCTTTCTTT
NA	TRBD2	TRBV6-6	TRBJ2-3	CASSGRTRGTDTQYF	TGTGCCAGCAGTGGGAGGACTAGAGGCACAGATACGCAGTATTTT
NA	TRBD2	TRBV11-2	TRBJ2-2	CASSFNPPSGRAGTGELFF	TGTGCCAGCAGCTTTAACCCGCCTAGCGGGAGGGCTGGAACCGGGGAGCTGTTTTTT
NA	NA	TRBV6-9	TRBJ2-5	CASSYLSSGETQYF	TGTGCCAGCAGTTATCTGAGCTCGGGGGAGACCCAGTACTTC
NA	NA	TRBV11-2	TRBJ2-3	CASSLDRHTDTQYF	TGTGCCAGCAGCTTAGACAGGCACACAGATACGCAGTATTTT
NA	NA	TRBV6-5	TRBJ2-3	CASSYGEADTQYF	TGTGCCAGCAGTTACGGGGAGGCAGATACGCAGTATTTT
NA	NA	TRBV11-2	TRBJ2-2	CASGRRGNTGELFF	TGTGCCAGCGGGCGCCGGGGGAACACCGGGGAGCTGTTTTTT
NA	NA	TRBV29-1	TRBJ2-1	CSVEDVSAGALPNEQFF	TGCAGCGTTGAAGATGTATCGGCAGGGGCCCTTCCCAATGAGCAGTTCTTC
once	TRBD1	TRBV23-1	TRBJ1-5	CASSQSGTGGSRQPQHF	TGCGCCAGCAGTCAATCAGGAACAGGGGGTTCTCGACAGCCCCAGCATTTT
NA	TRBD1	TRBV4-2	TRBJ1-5	CASSQGSGQGVQPQHF	TGTGCCAGCAGCCAAGGGTCTGGACAGGGGGTTCAGCCCCAGCATTTT
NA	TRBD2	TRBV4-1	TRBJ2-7	CASSQLAGSYEQYF	TGCGCCAGCAGCCAACTAGCGGGATCCTACGAGCAGTACTTC
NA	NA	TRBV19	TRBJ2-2	CASSIRRAGELFF	TGTGCCAGTAGTATTAGGCGGGCCGGGGAGCTGTTTTTT
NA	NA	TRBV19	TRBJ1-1	CASTARAVAEAFF	TGTGCCAGTACAGCCCGAGCGGTGGCTGAAGCTTTCTTT
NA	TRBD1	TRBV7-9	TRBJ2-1	CASSLVGDRGVNEQFF	TGTGCCAGCAGCTTAGTAGGGGACAGGGGTGTCAATGAGCAGTTCTTC
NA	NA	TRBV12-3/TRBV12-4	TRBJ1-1	CASSMEGYTEAFF	TGTGCCAGCAGCATGGAGGGGTACACTGAAGCTTTCTTT
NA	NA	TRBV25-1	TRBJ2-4	CASSDFGNIQYF	TGTGCCAGCAGTGATTTCGGAAACATTCAGTACTTC
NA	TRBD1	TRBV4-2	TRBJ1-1	CASSQEYRAGGWNTEAFF	TGTGCCAGCAGCCAAGAGTATAGGGCAGGGGGCTGGAACACTGAAGCTTTCTTT
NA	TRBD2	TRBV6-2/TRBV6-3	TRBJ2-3	CASSYSPGLAGDTDTQYF	TGTGCCAGCAGTTACTCGCCCGGACTAGCGGGGGACACAGATACGCAGTATTTT
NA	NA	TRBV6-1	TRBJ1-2	CASSENRDGYTF	TGTGCCAGCAGTGAAAACAGGGATGGCTACACCTTC
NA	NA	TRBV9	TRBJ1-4	CASSLTGIGANEKLFF	TGTGCCAGCAGCCTAACAGGGATAGGGGCTAATGAAAAACTGTTTTTT
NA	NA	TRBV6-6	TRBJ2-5	CASSYSGKGETQYF	TGTGCCAGCAGTTACTCTGGGAAGGGGGAGACCCAGTACTTC
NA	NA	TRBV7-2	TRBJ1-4	CASSLDRDNEKLFF	TGTGCCAGCAGCTTAGACAGGGATAATGAAAAACTGTTTTTT
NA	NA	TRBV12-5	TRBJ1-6	CASGLVGGGTRPGSPLHF	TGTGCTAGTGGTTTGGTAGGGGGGGGCACGAGACCGGGCTCACCCCTCCACTTT
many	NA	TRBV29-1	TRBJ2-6	CSVEDNNSGANVLTF	TGCAGCGTTGAAGATAACAACTCTGGGGCCAACGTCCTGACTTTC
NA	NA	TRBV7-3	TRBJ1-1	CASSLTGLWNTEAFF	TGTGCCAGCAGCTTAACGGGCTTATGGAACACTGAAGCTTTCTTT
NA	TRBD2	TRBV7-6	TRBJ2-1	CASSPPPPGTSHEQFF	TGTGCCAGCAGCCCCCCCCCTCCGGGGACTAGCCATGAGCAGTTCTTC
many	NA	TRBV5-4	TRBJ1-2	CASSLESGGDYGYTF	TGTGCCAGCAGCTTGGAGTCCGGCGGAGACTATGGCTACACCTTC
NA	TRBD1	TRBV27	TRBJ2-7	CASSFQGESYEQYF	TGTGCCAGCAGTTTTCAGGGGGAGTCCTACGAGCAGTACTTC
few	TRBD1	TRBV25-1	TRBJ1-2	CASSEPQGENYGYTF	TGTGCCAGCAGTGAGCCTCAGGGGGAAAACTATGGCTACACCTTC
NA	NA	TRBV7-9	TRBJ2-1	CASSSPLSNEQFF	TGTGCCAGCAGCTCACCCCTGAGCAATGAGCAGTTCTTC
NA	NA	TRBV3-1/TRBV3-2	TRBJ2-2	CASADLARELFF	TGTGCCAGCGCCGACCTAGCACGGGAGCTGTTTTTT
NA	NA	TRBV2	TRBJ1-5	CASGEGGQPQHF	TGTGCCAGTGGGGAGGGCGGCCAGCCCCAGCATTTT
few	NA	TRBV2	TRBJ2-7	CASRDSGTGLNEQYF	TGTGCCAGCAGGGATTCCGGGACTGGATTGAACGAGCAGTACTTC
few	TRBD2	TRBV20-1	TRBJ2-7	CSARGAYEQYF	TGCAGTGCTCGGGGGGCCTACGAGCAGTACTTC
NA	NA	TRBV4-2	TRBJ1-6	CASSRGQTNSPLHF	TGTGCCAGCAGCCGTGGGCAGACTAATTCACCCCTCCACTTT
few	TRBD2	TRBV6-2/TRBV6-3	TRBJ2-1	CASSYSRAGGNEQFF	TGTGCCAGCAGTTACTCTAGGGCGGGGGGTAATGAGCAGTTCTTC
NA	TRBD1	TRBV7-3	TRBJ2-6	CASSWPGQGPGANVLTF	TGTGCCAGCAGCTGGCCGGGACAGGGCCCTGGGGCCAACGTCCTGACTTTC
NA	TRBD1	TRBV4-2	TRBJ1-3	CASSQDQGGDTIYF	TGTGCCAGCAGCCAAGATCAGGGGGGAGACACCATATATTTT